The clone carrying this TCR beta chain was recorded a few times. Its specificity is unknown. This CDR3 spans 14 amino acids. The germline CDR1 and CDR2 sequences are SGHTA and FQGNSA. V was pared by 1 base and J by 8 bases, with 14 bases between. These data come from a study of beta chain features in type 1 diabetes. Study-wide points: Researchers report that Type 1 diabetes patients had moderately but significantly shorter TCRB CDR3s across all four CD4+ subsets.

Since all of the isolated RNA was reverse transcribed, expressed TCRB transcripts were what got sequenced. Assay: immunoSEQ multiplex PCR; the TCRdb copy retains only in-frame clones and omits some. The table includes around 250,000 clones, more than 13% detected once. The V call is TRBV7-2, the J call TRBJ1-2; no clear D. The sequence was obtained from a man aged 25 to 40 with type 1 diabetes. Sample: naive CD4+ T cells from blood. The CDR3 bases are TGTGCCAGCAGCTTAGTAGGTCGGCGCGGCGGCTACACCTTC. Amino acid sequence: CASSLVGRRGGYTF.